This T cell receptor (beta chain) is from a study of T cells in Graves' hyperthyroidism and ophthalmopathy. The germline gives CDR1 SGHTA, CDR2 FQGNSA. The ends were cut back, 2 bases at V and 10 bases at J, with 11 bases in the middle. This CDR3 comprises 12 residues. TCR beta CDR3 sequences were amplified from RNA transcripts. The study used the HTBI primer set for a first-round RT-PCR of the TCR CDR3. TCRdb re-analysed the multiplex PCR reads in MiXCR, keeping a single row per CDR3 protein. The sample contains 300,000 to 500,000 distinct CDR3 sequences, more than 13% of which appear only once. The sequence came from a young woman with Graves' hyperthyroidism. The sample comprised blood. This sequence joins TRBV7-2 and TRBJ1-1, with a possible D match to TRBD1 (6 bases). CDR3: CASSLSRGRAFF. In nucleotides, the CDR3 is TGTGCCAGCAGCTTATCCAGGGGTCGAGCTTTCTTT.